Listed below are T cell receptor beta chains from one sample, sequenced in a study of T cell responses to AZD1222 COVID-19 vaccine. Clones were read by immunoSEQ multiplex PCR, and TCRdb kept only the in-frame ones, dropping some. The sample holds some 200,000 clones, roughly 94% seen once. The sequences come from peripheral blood, collected 28 days after the second dose of the MenACWY control vaccine. The source of these receptors is an adult who received the MenACWY meningococcal vaccine as a control. CDR3s include the opening cysteine and the closing phenylalanine or tryptophan. The D gene is left open where the match is weak. Where a row states a size, it is once, few, many or the class of an expanded clone; other rows omit it.

.	.	TRBV2	TRBJ2-7	CASSRGTRGYEQYF	TGTGCCAGCAGTAGGGGAACCAGGGGATACGAGCAGTACTTC
.	.	TRBV25-1	TRBJ1-6	CASSHSSYNSPLHF	TGTGCCAGCAGTCACTCCAGTTATAATTCACCCCTCCACTTT
TRBD1	.	TRBV4-2	TRBJ2-2	CASSQQQGARGGELFF	TGTGCCAGCAGCCAACAACAGGGGGCGAGGGGAGGGGAGCTGTTTTTT
.	.	TRBV27	TRBJ1-6	CASSLSPDNSPLHF	TGTGCCAGCAGTTTATCCCCTGATAATTCACCCCTCCACTTT
.	.	TRBV14	TRBJ2-7	CASSQEAGSYEQYF	TGTGCCAGCAGCCAAGAGGCAGGCTCCTACGAGCAGTACTTC
.	.	TRBV5-1	TRBJ2-7	CASSFTGQGRGSSYEQYF	TGCGCCAGCAGCTTTACAGGCCAGGGAAGGGGTAGCTCCTACGAGCAGTACTTC
TRBD2	.	TRBV3-1/TRBV3-2	TRBJ2-3	CASSQGLAFDTQYF	TGTGCCAGCAGCCAGGGACTAGCTTTTGATACGCAGTATTTT
.	.	TRBV28	TRBJ2-7	CASGSTISYEQYF	TGTGCCAGCGGATCGACGATCAGCTACGAGCAGTACTTC
TRBD1	.	TRBV30	TRBJ1-4	CAWGTGIEEKLFF	TGTGCCTGGGGGACAGGGATAGAAGAAAAACTGTTTTTT
TRBD2	.	TRBV9	TRBJ2-2	CASSARGENTGELFF	TGTGCCAGCAGCGCACGGGGGGAGAACACCGGGGAGCTGTTTTTT
TRBD2	.	TRBV28	TRBJ2-3	CASSLQRGRDTQYF	TGTGCCAGCAGTCTCCAGCGGGGTAGAGATACGCAGTATTTT
.	.	TRBV27	TRBJ1-6	CATRTGSSPLHF	TGTGCCACTAGAACAGGGTCTTCACCCCTCCACTTT
.	.	TRBV2	TRBJ2-7	CASSGDSSYEQYF	TGTGCCAGCAGTGGTGACAGTTCCTACGAGCAGTACTTC
.	.	TRBV27	TRBJ1-4	CASSSPNEKLFF	TGTGCCAGCAGTTCCCCTAATGAAAAACTGTTTTTT
.	.	TRBV9	TRBJ1-2	CASSVGGSNYGYTF	TGTGCCAGCAGCGTCGGAGGGTCCAACTATGGCTACACCTTC
.	.	TRBV28	TRBJ1-1	CASRPTGNTEAFF	TGTGCCAGCAGGCCGACAGGGAACACTGAAGCTTTCTTT
TRBD1	.	TRBV24-1	TRBJ2-5	CATSDSRQGGETQYF	TGTGCCACCAGTGATTCCCGACAGGGTGGGGAGACCCAGTACTTC
TRBD2	.	TRBV5-1	TRBJ2-1	CASSSTTSGRRLNEQFF	TGCGCCAGCAGCTCCACCACTAGCGGGAGGAGATTGAATGAGCAGTTCTTC
.	.	TRBV6-5	TRBJ1-1	CASTRSGGQNTEAFF	TGTGCCAGCACCCGGTCCGGGGGGCAAAACACTGAAGCTTTCTTT
.	.	TRBV12-3/TRBV12-4	TRBJ1-2	CASSPRTDYGYTF	TGTGCCAGCAGCCCCAGGACGGACTATGGCTACACCTTC
.	.	TRBV11-2	TRBJ2-7	CASSLVGPTYEQYF	TGTGCCAGCAGCTTAGTGGGGCCTACCTACGAGCAGTACTTC
TRBD1	once	TRBV4-1	TRBJ2-2	CASSQGQGSVPGELFF	TGCGCCAGCAGCCAAGGACAGGGGTCGGTCCCCGGGGAGCTGTTTTTT
TRBD2	.	TRBV5-3	TRBJ2-1	CARSLAQRENVGEQFF	TGTGCCAGAAGCTTGGCCCAGCGGGAGAATGTCGGTGAGCAGTTCTTC
TRBD2	.	TRBV14	TRBJ2-1	CASSQDLGLVVNEQFF	TGTGCCAGCAGCCAAGATCTCGGACTAGTGGTCAATGAGCAGTTCTTC
.	.	TRBV6-5	TRBJ2-3	CASSPGGIPDTQYF	TGTGCCAGCAGCCCCGGCGGGATCCCAGATACGCAGTATTTT
.	.	TRBV6-5	TRBJ1-6	CASSYSQGRHNSPLHF	TGTGCCAGCAGTTACTCCCAGGGGAGACATAATTCACCCCTCCACTTT